The 14 T cell receptor beta chains presented below share a single source sample, sequenced in a study of blood T cell repertoires in COVID-19. Measured with immunoSEQ multiplex PCR; TCRdb has only the in-frame clones, and not every one. This sample has tens of thousands of clones, with roughly 79% found just once. The sequencing sample was made of peripheral blood. The receptor source for this set is a woman in her seventies with acute or convalescent COVID-19.

The V and J genes are TRBV4-1 and TRBJ1-1; D is unresolved. CDR1 is MGHRA, CDR2 YSYEKL, per germline. V gave up 2 bases and J gave up 5 bases, with 15 bases separating them. The CDR3 is 15 amino acids. The CDR3 protein is CASSQFHALRTEAFF. The CDR3 DNA sequence: TGCGCCAGCAGCCAATTCCACGCCCTGAGGACTGAAGCTTTCTTT.

This chain joins TRBV18 and TRBJ2-1; TRBD2 agrees at 9 bases. Germline V gene sequence: CDR1 KGHSH, CDR2 LQKENI. CDR3 length: 14 residues. Trimming at V came to 4 bases and at J to 9 bases, leaving 7 bases not matched to a gene. CDR3 protein: CASSLGLAVGEQFF. The CDR3, as DNA: TGTGCCAGCTCACTGGGACTAGCAGTCGGTGAGCAGTTCTTC. Combining the CDR3 with reference TRBV18 and TRBJ2-1 gives the whole variable domain NAGVMQNPRHLVRRRGQEARLRCSPMKGHSHVYWYRQLPEEGLKFMVYLQKENIIDESGMPKERFSAEFPKEGPSILRIQQVVRGDSAAYFCASSLGLAVGEQFFGPGTRLTVL.

V gene TRBV4-1 combines with J gene TRBJ2-5; possible D gene TRBD2, 7 bases. Germline-derived CDR1 and CDR2 are MGHRA and YSYEKL. The length of the CDR3 is 14 residues. The V end lost 2 bases, the J end lost 7 bases, and 14 bases lay between the germline ends. The CDR3 here is CASSQNRGEGTQYF. DNA of the CDR3: TGCGCCAGCAGCCAAAATAGGGGGGAGGGGACCCAGTACTTC.

This clone was detected once. The CDR3 is CASSQERGLGLPYEQYF. For the CDR3, the DNA is TGTGCCAGCAGCCAAGAACGGGGACTAGGCTTACCCTACGAGCAGTACTTC. The genes are TRBV3-1 (or the pseudogene TRBV3-2) and TRBJ2-7; the match to TRBD2 covers 8 bases. The CDR3 is 17 residues long. J was trimmed by 2 bases and V by 0 bases; bases with no gene match: 9. The germline V gene has CDR1 LGHDT and CDR2 YNNKEL (reference sequence).

The J gene is TRBJ1-3, the V gene TRBV6-5; D remains ambiguous. Germline CDR1 MNHEY, CDR2 SVGAGI. The ends were cut back, 0 bases at V and 4 bases at J, with 10 bases in the middle. The CDR3 loop spans 15 amino acids. The chain's CDR3 is CASSYSMGAGNTIYF. The CDR3 DNA is TGTGCCAGCAGTTACTCTATGGGAGCCGGAAACACCATATATTTT.

The chain joins TRBV28 to TRBJ1-2, with a possible D match to TRBD1 (6 bases). CDR3 length: 13 residues. Germline lookup yields CDR1 MDHEN and CDR2 SYDVKM. Trimming left V 2 bases short and J 4 bases short, with 8 bases between. The CDR3 is CASSLPQGYGYTF. As DNA, the CDR3 is TGTGCCAGCAGTTTACCACAGGGCTATGGCTACACCTTC.

CDR3 DNA sequence: TGTGCCAGCAGCCAAGATAGTACTCCACCCACCGAGCAGTACTTC. Its translation: CASSQDSTPPTEQYF. J is TRBJ2-7 and V is TRBV3-1 (or the pseudogene TRBV3-2); unclear D gene. Germline values: CDR1 LGHDT, CDR2 YNNKEL (reference sequence). V dropped 0 bases and J dropped 6 bases, with 15 bases sitting between them. The CDR3 loop spans 15 amino acids.

The J gene is TRBJ2-1, the V gene TRBV24-1, with a possible D match to TRBD1 (5 bases). The germline gives CDR1 KGHDR, CDR2 SFDVKD. V was cut by 1 base and J by 3 bases, with 15 bases left in between. The CDR3 has 17 residues. CDR3 DNA: TGTGCCACCAGTGATTTTAAGGGCAGGGATGGCTACAATGAGCAGTTCTTC. Its protein product is CATSDFKGRDGYNEQFF.

The chain joins TRBV6-5 to TRBJ2-2, with TRBD2 identical over 7 bases. In germline, CDR1 is MNHEY, CDR2 SVGAGI. J gave up 7 bases and V 11 bases, and 7 bases lay outside the gene matches. This CDR3 spans 12 amino acids. CDR3 nucleotide sequence: TGTGCCCGCGGGAGTGGGGACGGGGAGCTGTTTTTT. Its translation: CARGSGDGELFF.

This clone occurred a few times. The chain employs TRBV5-1 and TRBJ2-2, with TRBD1 identical over 9 bases. The CDR3 is 15 residues long. Germline-derived CDR1 and CDR2 are SGHRS and YFSETQ. The ends lost 1 base at V and 5 bases at J; junction bases unmatched: 3. The CDR3 sequence: CASSLNRGRTGELFF. CDR3 nucleotide sequence: TGCGCCAGCAGCTTGAACAGGGGGCGGACCGGGGAGCTGTTTTTT.

The chain is built from TRBV4-2 and TRBJ2-3; weak D call: TRBD2 (6 bases). The CDR3 covers 15 residues. V lost 3 bases and J lost 5, with 15 bases in between. Per the germline V gene, CDR1 is LGHNA and CDR2 is YNFKEQ. DNA for the CDR3: TGTGCCAGCAGCCACTTAGCGGCGGGATTAGATACGCAGTATTTT. Its translation: CASSHLAAGLDTQYF.

The chain uses TRBV30 and TRBJ1-5, with TRBD1 matching 9 bases. CDR1 GTSNPN and CDR2 SVGIG come from the germline V gene (reference sequence). Germline trimming cut 4 bases from V and 6 bases from J; bases unmatched to any gene: 16. This CDR3 has 17 amino acids. CDR3 in DNA: TGTGCCTGGACCCTACCGAGGAGTACAGGGGGCGTTCAGCCCCAGCATTTT. Its translation is CAWTLPRSTGGVQPQHF.

A single count supports this clone. The chain links TRBV27 to TRBJ2-5; 8 bases are a match to TRBD2. Germline trimming cut 5 bases from V and 2 bases from J; bases unmatched to any gene: 4. The CDR3 loop spans 14 amino acids. The germline V gene has CDR1 MNHEY and CDR2 SMNVEV (reference sequence). CDR3 sequence reads: CASSRSGIQETQYF. CDR3 DNA: TGTGCCAGCAGTCGTAGCGGGATTCAAGAGACCCAGTACTTC.

The gene calls are TRBV5-1 and TRBJ1-5; TRBD1 is a possible D gene (6 bases). The CDR3 has 13 residues. Germline CDR1 and CDR2: SGHRS and YFSETQ. DNA for the CDR3: TGCGCGAACCGGGGGGCCAGCAATCAGCCCCAGCATTTT. The encoded protein is CANRGASNQPQHF.